The 2 T cell receptor beta chains in this list originate from one sample, sequenced in a study of T-cell memory formation after mild COVID-19. TCRdb re-derived calls from the 5' RACE reads in MiXCR, one entry per CDR3 protein. Of about 250,000 distinct CDR3 sequences in the sample, under 20% were seen once. The sequenced sample consisted of PBMCs or a T cell subset sorted from them (not recorded which). The source of these receptors is a man between 18 and 29 years old who had mild COVID-19 (a few samples of this study predate the infection). Cell type and time point are not known.

There are many counts of this clonotype. This chain connects TRBV7-3 to TRBJ2-1; D perhaps matches TRBD2 (6 bases). Germline V gives CDR1 SGHTA, CDR2 FQGTGA. The CDR3 consists of 13 residues. Trimming left V 5 bases short and J 4 bases short, with 9 bases between. CDR3 protein: CASSQDYYNEQFF. In nucleotides, the CDR3 is TGTGCCAGCAGCCAGGACTATTACAATGAGCAGTTCTTC.

This chain links TRBV6-6 with TRBJ2-1; a weak D match, TRBD2 (6 bases). V was pared by 6 bases and J by 8 bases, with 11 bases between. Germline V gene sequence: CDR1 MNHNY, CDR2 SVGAGI (reference sequence). CDR3 size: 12 residues. The CDR3, as DNA: TGTGCCAGCAGCCCTGGCGGGGATGAGCAGTTCTTC. Its protein is CASSPGGDEQFF.